The rows below give T cell receptor beta chains drawn from one sample of a study of T cells in Graves' hyperthyroidism and ophthalmopathy. One entry per CDR3 protein, called by TCRdb with MiXCR from the multiplex PCR reads. The data show about 610,000 distinct CDR3 sequences, about 14% seen once. The specimen was blood. All receptors come from a woman aged 40 to 50 with Graves' ophthalmopathy. Both conserved end residues are part of each CDR3. The D gene is left open where the match is weak. The size of a clone is reported for some rows only, either as once, few or many, or as a class for expanded clones.

abundance	v_gene	j_gene	d_gene	CDR3aa	CDR3nt
many	TRBV15	TRBJ1-3	-	CATSREGGLFGNTIYF	TGTGCCACCAGCAGAGAGGGGGGACTTTTCGGAAACACCATATATTTT
many	TRBV7-9	TRBJ2-7	TRBD1	CASSARDRPYEQYF	TGTGCCAGCAGTGCCCGGGACAGGCCCTACGAGCAGTACTTC
-	TRBV18	TRBJ1-1	-	CASSPPASGLNTEAFF	TGTGCCAGCTCACCACCTGCTTCAGGGTTGAACACTGAAGCTTTCTTT
many	TRBV30	TRBJ1-1	-	CAQQDSMNTEAFF	TGTGCCCAACAGGACAGCATGAACACTGAAGCTTTCTTT
many	TRBV5-1	TRBJ2-2	-	CASSLASRDQGELFF	TGCGCCAGCAGCTTGGCTAGCCGGGACCAAGGGGAGCTGTTTTTT
many	TRBV4-1	TRBJ2-5	-	CASSQSGVSQETQYF	TGCGCCAGCAGCCAGTCGGGAGTTAGCCAAGAGACCCAGTACTTC
many	TRBV15	TRBJ1-4	-	CATSRLGGREKLFF	TGTGCCACCAGCAGATTGGGTGGGCGCGAAAAACTGTTTTTT
many	TRBV28	TRBJ1-2	-	CASSFVWMQGSYTF	TGTGCCAGCAGTTTTGTGTGGATGCAAGGGAGCTACACCTTC
many	TRBV5-1	TRBJ1-2	-	CASSLDGSGLYGYTF	TGCGCCAGCAGCTTGGACGGGAGTGGACTCTATGGCTACACCTTC
many	TRBV27	TRBJ2-7	-	CASSLIPGYSYEQYF	TGTGCCAGCAGTTTAATCCCCGGCTACTCCTACGAGCAGTACTTC
many	TRBV12-3/TRBV12-4	TRBJ2-5	TRBD2	CASSFFSGRGETQYF	TGTGCCAGCAGTTTCTTTAGCGGGAGGGGGGAGACCCAGTACTTC
many	TRBV14	TRBJ2-7	-	CASSLDRYDYYEQYF	TGTGCCAGCAGCCTTGACCGCTATGACTACTACGAGCAGTACTTC
few	TRBV7-9	TRBJ2-7	-	CASSFMWGTYEQYF	TGTGCCAGCAGCTTTATGTGGGGGACCTACGAGCAGTACTTC
many	TRBV24-1	TRBJ2-5	-	CATSDLTRVETQYF	TGTGCCACCAGTGACCTTACTAGGGTAGAGACCCAGTACTTC
many	TRBV7-2	TRBJ2-5	-	CASSSRGLQETQYF	TGTGCCAGCAGCTCCAGGGGACTGCAAGAGACCCAGTACTTC
-	TRBV5-8	TRBJ2-5	-	CASSHVGETQYF	TGTGCCAGCAGCCACGTTGGGGAGACCCAGTACTTC
few	TRBV28	TRBJ1-1	-	CASSSASGYTEAFF	TGTGCCAGCAGTTCCGCTTCGGGTTACACTGAAGCTTTCTTT
-	TRBV7-2	TRBJ1-2	-	CASSLAPGFYGYTF	TGTGCCAGCAGCTTAGCGCCCGGATTCTATGGCTACACCTTC
-	TRBV6-2/TRBV6-3	TRBJ2-5	TRBD2	CASSTRPGLPGETQYF	TGTGCCAGCAGTACGCGACCGGGACTACCAGGGGAGACCCAGTACTTC
-	TRBV6-1	TRBJ2-5	-	CASRKTVDQETQYF	TGTGCCAGCCGTAAGACAGTAGACCAAGAGACCCAGTACTTC
once	TRBV30	TRBJ1-2	-	CAFTGFSHGYTF	TGTGCCTTCACAGGTTTTAGCCATGGCTACACCTTC
many	TRBV10-3	TRBJ2-5	TRBD2	CAISEFSGAQETQYF	TGTGCCATCAGTGAATTTAGCGGGGCACAAGAGACCCAGTACTTC
many	TRBV27	TRBJ2-7	TRBD2	CASSFYSLRENEQYF	TGTGCCAGCAGTTTTTATTCCCTGCGGGAGAACGAGCAGTACTTC
once	TRBV15	TRBJ1-1	-	CATSGLRWGTEAFF	TGTGCCACCAGCGGCTTACGTTGGGGCACTGAAGCTTTCTTT
once	TRBV4-3	TRBJ2-7	-	CASSRYRDRYEQYF	TGCGCCAGCAGCCGGTACAGGGACCGCTACGAGCAGTACTTC
many	TRBV11-2	TRBJ2-7	TRBD2	CASSPGLAGHYEQYF	TGTGCCAGCAGCCCCGGACTAGCGGGACACTACGAGCAGTACTTC
-	TRBV12-3/TRBV12-4	TRBJ2-2	-	CASSSRRWYDTGELFF	TGTGCCAGCAGTTCTCGTCGTTGGTACGACACCGGGGAGCTGTTTTTT
many	TRBV7-3	TRBJ2-5	TRBD1	CASSQGQGKTQYF	TGTGCCAGCAGCCAGGGACAGGGAAAGACCCAGTACTTC
once	TRBV19	TRBJ1-1	TRBD1	CASETGVGVNTEAFF	TGTGCCAGCGAGACAGGGGTGGGGGTAAACACTGAAGCTTTCTTT
-	TRBV12-3/TRBV12-4	TRBJ1-1	-	CASSSEGAEAFF	TGTGCCAGCAGTTCAGAGGGGGCTGAAGCTTTCTTT
many	TRBV28	TRBJ1-2	TRBD1	CASSYGQGAGGYTF	TGTGCCAGCAGTTACGGACAGGGGGCTGGCGGCTACACCTTC
many	TRBV6-2/TRBV6-3	TRBJ2-7	-	CASSWGVLEQYF	TGTGCCAGCAGTTGGGGAGTTCTGGAGCAGTACTTC
many	TRBV12-3/TRBV12-4	TRBJ1-5	-	CASTPGQFNQPQHF	TGTGCCAGCACCCCAGGGCAGTTTAATCAGCCCCAGCATTTT
many	TRBV25-1	TRBJ2-7	-	CASTKIGGDNEQYF	TGTGCCAGCACCAAGATTGGAGGGGATAACGAGCAGTACTTC
-	TRBV5-1	TRBJ2-2	-	CASRPESQGGELFF	TGCGCCAGCAGACCGGAATCGCAGGGCGGGGAGCTGTTTTTT
many	TRBV29-1	TRBJ1-2	TRBD1	CSVEEGQGDFGYTF	TGCAGCGTTGAAGAGGGGCAGGGGGACTTTGGCTACACCTTC
many	TRBV7-3	TRBJ1-2	-	CASSLTGQQSYGYTF	TGTGCCAGCAGCTTAACAGGGCAGCAATCCTATGGCTACACCTTC
few	TRBV3-1	TRBJ2-5	-	CASSQDLEVQETQYF	TGTGCCAGCAGCCAAGATCTTGAGGTTCAAGAGACCCAGTACTTC
many	TRBV6-5	TRBJ2-7	-	CASSSSRQSTYEQYF	TGTGCCAGCAGTTCCTCAAGACAGTCAACCTACGAGCAGTACTTC
-	TRBV5-1	TRBJ1-2	-	CASGPNRDGYTF	TGCGCCAGCGGCCCCAACAGGGATGGCTACACCTTC
many	TRBV4-1	TRBJ2-7	TRBD2	CASSQDRGRGTHQSYEQYF	TGCGCCAGCAGCCAAGATCGCGGGAGAGGGACCCACCAGAGCTACGAGCAGTACTTC
-	TRBV19	TRBJ2-7	-	CASSPGWAYEQYF	TGTGCCAGTAGTCCTGGGTGGGCGTACGAGCAGTACTTC
many	TRBV28	TRBJ1-2	-	CASSLLPGRYGYTF	TGTGCCAGCAGTCTACTCCCGGGACGCTATGGCTACACCTTC
-	TRBV6-1	TRBJ1-1	-	CASSEVPGRGEAFF	TGTGCCAGCAGTGAAGTCCCGGGGAGGGGAGAAGCTTTCTTT
few	TRBV20-1	TRBJ2-1	-	CSARDWFSSYNEQFF	TGCAGTGCTAGAGATTGGTTCAGCTCCTACAATGAGCAGTTCTTC
many	TRBV28	TRBJ1-1	-	CASSFRESDTEAFF	TGTGCCAGCAGTTTTCGGGAAAGCGACACTGAAGCTTTCTTT
many	TRBV6-2/TRBV6-3	TRBJ1-2	-	CASIQAGNYGYTF	TGTGCCAGCATTCAAGCGGGGAACTATGGCTACACCTTC
many	TRBV20-1	TRBJ1-5	TRBD1	CSAREAQGVGQPQHF	TGCAGTGCTAGAGAGGCACAGGGGGTCGGGCAGCCCCAGCATTTT
many	TRBV10-3	TRBJ2-7	-	CAISQGPYEQYF	TGTGCCATCAGCCAGGGCCCGTACGAGCAGTACTTC
many	TRBV11-2	TRBJ1-1	TRBD1	CASSPGQVFEAFF	TGTGCCAGCAGCCCGGGACAGGTTTTTGAAGCTTTCTTT
many	TRBV29-1	TRBJ2-7	-	CSVEDSLYEQYF	TGCAGCGTTGAGGACAGCCTCTACGAGCAGTACTTC
once	TRBV5-5	TRBJ2-5	-	CASSLVTAEETQYF	TGTGCCAGCAGCTTGGTGACAGCGGAAGAGACCCAGTACTTC